Below, one TCR beta chain is given with its context. Its specificity is unknown. This specimen comes from a study of siplizumab effects on memory and regulatory T cells. Study-level findings and limits: Left unconfirmed was the suppressive function of proliferating Tregs from siplizumab cultures. Sequences below about 10^-5 frequency were poorly captured, and few alloreactive clones mapped to unstimulated subsets. Naive T cells seemed more diverse than memory cells; they also seemed major alloresponse contributors.

Each sample had roughly 10^5 TCR templates assayed. Clones were sequenced by immunoSEQ multiplex PCR, and TCRdb holds only the in-frame ones, with some missing. Of 60,000 to 70,000 clones in the sample, around nine tenths were seen once. Input material: Tregs sorted from blood. The TCR originated in a human donor in good health.

The CDR3: CASSLDGTGPHEQYF. DNA for the CDR3: TGCGCCAGCAGCTTGGACGGGACAGGTCCCCACGAGCAGTACTTC. This chain joins TRBV5-1 and TRBJ2-7, with 8 bases aligning to TRBD1. Germline CDR1 reads SGHRS; CDR2 reads YFSETQ. This CDR3 comprises 15 residues. With 0 bases clipped from V and 5 bases from J, the junction kept 7 bases outside the gene matches.